This T cell receptor (beta chain) was sequenced during a study of CD8+CD57+ T cells in acquired aplastic anemia. Overall study context: Sorted CD4+ and CD8+ cells yielded DNA averaging around 3 ug.

Study-level findings and limits: CD8+ Simpson's diversity did not differ significantly between patients and controls. Common to patients and controls were 25 to 30 CD8+ CDR3 sequences.

This CDR3 region has 13 residues. Germline V gives CDR1 LNHDA, CDR2 SQIVND (reference sequence). V was clipped by 3 bases and J by 12 bases; unmatched bases: 7. CDR3 and TCR beta VDJ profiling relied on a genomic DNA template. One entry per CDR3 protein results from TCRdb running MiXCR on the reads. The sample carries a few hundred thousand distinct CDR3 sequences, approximately 57% recorded once. As for this clonotype: Its matching antigen is unknown.

The genes are TRBV19 and TRBJ2-1, with 8 positions matching TRBD1. This TCR was sampled from a human donor in good health. The sequenced material came from sorted CD4+, CD8+, or CD8+CD57+ T cells (not recorded which) from PBMCs. CDR3 coding DNA: TGTGCCAGTAGTATTGCAGGAGGACAGGGGCAGTTCTTC. Amino acid sequence: CASSIAGGQGQFF.